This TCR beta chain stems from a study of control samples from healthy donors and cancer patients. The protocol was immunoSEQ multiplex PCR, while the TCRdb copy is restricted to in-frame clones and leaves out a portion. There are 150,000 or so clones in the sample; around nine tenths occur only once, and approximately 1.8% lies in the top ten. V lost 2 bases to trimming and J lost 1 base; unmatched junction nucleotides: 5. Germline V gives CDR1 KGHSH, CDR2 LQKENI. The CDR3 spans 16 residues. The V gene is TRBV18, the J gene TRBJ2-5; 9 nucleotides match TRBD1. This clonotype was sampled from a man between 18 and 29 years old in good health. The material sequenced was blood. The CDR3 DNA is TGTGCCAGCTCACCAGGGACAGGGAGGGTCCAAGAGACCCAGTACTTC. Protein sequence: CASSPGTGRVQETQYF.